Listed here are 22 T cell receptor beta chains from one sample, sequenced in a study of CD8 T cells in Susac syndrome. Random hexamers served to reverse transcribe about 0.45 to 1 ug RNA. From the immunoSEQ multiplex PCR reads, TCRdb called clonotypes with MiXCR, one entry per CDR3 protein. The data contain about 150,000 distinct CDR3 sequences, 90% to 95% of them singletons. The source material was CD4+ T cells from PBMCs. Receptor source: a human donor with Susac syndrome.

This chain uses TRBV6-1 with TRBJ2-4; 7 bases line up with TRBD1. V shed 6 bases and J 15 bases; nucleotides not matched to a gene: 17. CDR3 size: 14 residues. CDR1 is MNHNS and CDR2 is SASEGT in the germline V gene. The CDR3 loop reads CASSSQMDRGLWYF. The CDR3 DNA reads as TGTGCCAGCAGCTCCCAGATGGATAGGGGGCTTTGGTACTTC.

The chain uses TRBV15 and TRBJ1-2, with 10 bases identical to TRBD1. The length of the CDR3 is 15 residues. V lost 2 bases, J lost 8 bases, and 8 bases stayed unmatched. Germline V lookup: CDR1 LNHNV, CDR2 YYDKDF (reference sequence). The CDR3 is CATSRPRQGASGYTF. CDR3 nucleotides: TGTGCCACCAGCAGACCCCGACAGGGGGCCTCGGGCTACACCTTC.

V is TRBV11-2 and J is TRBJ2-7, with D maybe TRBD2 (6 bases). V was clipped by 3 bases and J by 6 bases, with 9 bases between them. The CDR3 runs to 12 residues. Germline lookup yields CDR1 SGHAT and CDR2 FQNNGV. The CDR3 loop reads CASSFGGREQYF. The CDR3 DNA sequence: TGTGCCAGCAGCTTCGGGGGACGCGAGCAGTACTTC. Full variable domain (rest looked up from reference TRBV11-2 and TRBJ2-7): EAGVAQSPRYKIIEKRQSVAFWCNPISGHATLYWYQQILGQGPKLLIQFQNNGVVDDSQLPKDRFSAERLKGVDSTLKIQPAKLEDSAVYLCASSFGGREQYFGPGTRLTVT.

This clonotype was seen just once. V usage is TRBV7-2 and J usage is TRBJ2-1; tentative D call: TRBD1 (5 bases). V dropped 5 bases and J dropped 0 bases, with 11 bases sitting between them. This CDR3 has 15 residues. Per the germline V gene, CDR1 is SGHTA and CDR2 is FQGNSA. For the CDR3, the DNA is TGTGCCAGCAGCCTATCTAGGGGCTCCTACAATGAGCAGTTCTTC. Its protein is CASSLSRGSYNEQFF.

Notes on this clonotype: One end of the junction does not line up with germline, which may come from a read error. J is TRBJ2-1 and V is TRBV6-2 or TRBV6-3, with no clear D. The CDR3 spans 15 residues. The germline gives CDR1 MNHEY, CDR2 SVGEGT. The CDR3 DNA reads TGTGCCAGCAGTTACCCCAATTTTACCTACAGTGAGCAGTTCTTC. Translation gives CASSYPNFTYSEQFF.

The chain employs TRBV20-1 and TRBJ2-1, with TRBD2 matching 9 bases. V dropped 2 bases and J dropped 7; count of bases not matched to a gene: 6. The CDR3 consists of 14 residues. From germline, CDR1 is DFQATT and CDR2 SNEGSKA (reference sequence). The CDR3 nucleotides are TGCAGTGCTAGATGGCGGGGGGGCCCAAATGAGCAGTTCTTC. Translating it yields CSARWRGGPNEQFF.

V usage is TRBV20-1 and J usage is TRBJ1-6; weak D call: TRBD1 (5 bases). The CDR3 loop spans 16 amino acids. Germline lookup yields CDR1 DFQATT and CDR2 SNEGSKA (reference sequence). The V gene lost 2 bases and the J gene lost 10 bases, with 21 bases spanning the gap. The DNA for the CDR3 is TGCAGTGCTAGATCCTCCGGGACCTCCCTTAGGTCACCCCTCCACTTT. This sequence encodes CSARSSGTSLRSPLHF.

Only one count was recorded for this clonotype. This chain links TRBV3-1 with TRBJ2-6, with 7 bases identical to TRBD1. Unmatched junction bases numbered 7, after V lost 8 bases and J lost 0 bases. The germline V gene encodes CDR1 LGHDT and CDR2 YNNKEL (reference sequence). This CDR3 is built from 16 residues. CDR3 in DNA: TGTGCCAGCTATGACAGGGCCGGCTCTGGGGCCAACGTCCTGACTTTC. Residues: CASYDRAGSGANVLTF. The entire variable domain, with the rest obtained from reference TRBV3-1 and TRBJ2-6, is as follows: DTAVSQTPKYLVTQMGNDKSIKCEQNLGHDTMYWYKQDSKKFLKIMFSYNNKELIINETVPNRFSPKSPDKAHLNLHINSLELGDSAVYFCASYDRAGSGANVLTFGAGSRLTVL.

The chain couples TRBV24-1 to TRBJ2-5, with D hard to call. Germline values: CDR1 KGHDR, CDR2 SFDVKD. V lost 3 bases to trimming and J lost 1 base, with 5 bases between them. This CDR3 is 13 amino acids long. In DNA form, the CDR3 reads TGTGCCACCAGTGATGCCAGCCAAGAGACCCAGTACTTC. Its translation: CATSDASQETQYF.

This clonotype was detected once. CDR3 sequence (DNA): TGTGCCAGCTCACCACCGAGGACAGTGGAGACCCAGTACTTC. This codes for CASSPPRTVETQYF. The chain links TRBV18 to TRBJ2-5; perhaps TRBD1 as D (6 bases). Germline V lookup: CDR1 KGHSH, CDR2 LQKENI. Trimming shortened V by 0 bases and J by 5 bases, and 10 bases separated the two germline ends. This CDR3 region has 14 residues.

The J gene is TRBJ2-5, the V gene TRBV7-9; 8 positions match TRBD1. The CDR3 runs to 16 residues. V was pared by 0 bases and J by 1 base, with 4 bases of the junction left unmatched. Germline V gene lookup returns CDR1 SEHNR and CDR2 FQNEAQ (reference sequence). The DNA for the CDR3 is TGTGCCAGCAGCTTAGCGCAGGGGGCCGGCCAAGAGACCCAGTACTTC. Its protein is CASSLAQGAGQETQYF. Variable domain in full (rest from reference TRBV7-9 and TRBJ2-5): DTGVSQNPRHKITKRGQNVTFRCDPISEHNRLYWYRQTLGQGPEFLTYFQNEAQLEKSRLLSDRFSAERPKGSFSTLEIQRTEQGDSAMYLCASSLAQGAGQETQYFGPGTRLLVL.

The chain employs TRBV7-2 and TRBJ2-2; D not certain. Germline values: CDR1 SGHTA, CDR2 FQGNSA. The CDR3 consists of 12 residues. The V end was cut by 1 base, the J end by 8 bases, with 5 bases between. The DNA for the CDR3 is TGTGCCAGCAGCTTAGTTGGAGGGGAGCTGTTTTTT. Amino acid sequence: CASSLVGGELFF. The full variable domain, with the rest looked up from reference TRBV7-2 and TRBJ2-2, is GAGVSQSPSNKVTEKGKDVELRCDPISGHTALYWYRQSLGQGLEFLIYFQGNSAPDKSGLPSDRFSAERTGGSVSTLTIQRTQQEDSAVYLCASSLVGGELFFGEGSRLTVL.

The J gene is TRBJ1-5, the V gene TRBV10-3, with D maybe TRBD1 (6 bases). Germline V lookup: CDR1 ENHRY, CDR2 SYGVKD. The CDR3 totals 15 residues. Trimming removed 10 bases from V and 0 bases from J, with 16 bases in between. The CDR3 DNA sequence: TGTGCCACCGGGGGCGATCAGAATAGCAATCAGCCCCAGCATTTT. This encodes CATGGDQNSNQPQHF.

The rearrangement joins TRBV29-1 to TRBJ2-5; D uncertain. CDR3 length: 12 residues. The germline CDR1 and CDR2 sequences are SQVTM and ANQGSEA. V lost 4 bases and J 5 bases, leaving 11 bases between the germline ends. The DNA for the CDR3 is TGCAGCGTTGGGAACAAAGGGGAGACCCAGTACTTC. It yields the protein CSVGNKGETQYF.

This clonotype has a single count. Here the CDR3 DNA reads TGCGCCAGCAGCCCCTGGGGGGACGAGCAGTACTTC. Amino acids: CASSPWGDEQYF. The rearrangement links TRBV5-1 to TRBJ2-7; D perhaps matches TRBD2 (6 bases). Germline values: CDR1 SGHRS, CDR2 YFSETQ. V lost 4 bases to trimming and J lost 5 bases, with 10 bases between them. The CDR3 contains 12 residues.

J is TRBJ1-1 and V is TRBV29-1; D is ambiguous. CDR1 is SQVTM and CDR2 is ANQGSEA in the germline V gene. The length of the CDR3 is 10 residues. Trimming cost V 4 bases and J 4 bases, with 4 bases left between them. The CDR3 region is CSVAGTEAFF. CDR3 nucleotide sequence: TGCAGCGTTGCGGGCACTGAAGCTTTCTTT.

The rearrangement joins TRBV4-1 to TRBJ1-5, with unresolved D. CDR1 and CDR2 (germline): MGHRA, YSYEKL. Trimming removed 0 bases from V and 7 bases from J, with 10 bases in between. The CDR3 contains 14 residues. The CDR3 DNA follows: TGCGCCAGCAGCCAAGATTTCGCGGAGCAGCCCCAGCATTTT. Protein sequence: CASSQDFAEQPQHF.

J is TRBJ1-6 and V is TRBV20-1; D perhaps matches TRBD1 (6 bases). Germline V gene data show CDR1 as DFQATT and CDR2 as SNEGSKA (reference sequence). CDR3 length: 14 residues. Between the trimmed V and J ends, which lost 3 bases and 10 bases, there was a span of 16 bases. The CDR3 protein is CSARGGSSESPLHF. The CDR3, as DNA: TGCAGTGCTAGGGGGGGCTCCAGCGAGTCACCCCTCCACTTT.

V is TRBV10-3 and J is TRBJ2-4; D gene ambiguous. V shed 2 bases and J shed 9 bases, with 8 bases lying between them. Germline values: CDR1 ENHRY, CDR2 SYGVKD. The CDR3 length is 12 residues. The CDR3 here is CAISERSRIQYF. Here the CDR3 DNA reads TGTGCCATCAGTGAGAGGTCGCGCATTCAGTACTTC.

J is TRBJ2-7 and V is TRBV10-3, with 7 positions matching TRBD1. Germline CDR1 reads ENHRY; CDR2 reads SYGVKD. The CDR3 extends over 13 amino acids. V dropped 10 bases and J dropped 2; count of bases not matched to a gene: 8. CDR3 bases: TGTGCCACCACGACAGGGCCGGCCTACGAGCAGTACTTC. It is translated as CATTTGPAYEQYF.

The V and J genes are TRBV20-1 and TRBJ1-1; D remains ambiguous. The CDR3 covers 14 residues. V lost 7 bases, J lost 7 bases, and 22 bases lay in between. The germline CDR1 and CDR2 sequences are DFQATT and SNEGSKA (reference sequence). CDR3 amino acids: CSDCGSQPNGEAFF. The CDR3, as DNA: TGCAGTGATTGTGGGTCCCAGCCTAACGGTGAAGCTTTCTTT.

The chain has TRBV18 and TRBJ2-6, with D possibly matching TRBD1 (6 bases). The CDR3 spans 17 residues. The V gene lost 6 bases and the J gene lost 0 bases, with 15 bases spanning the gap. Per germline, CDR1 KGHSH and CDR2 LQKENI. The CDR3 protein is CASSPGTPSSGANVLTF. CDR3 DNA sequence: TGTGCCAGCTCTCCAGGGACACCAAGCTCTGGGGCCAACGTCCTGACTTTC.